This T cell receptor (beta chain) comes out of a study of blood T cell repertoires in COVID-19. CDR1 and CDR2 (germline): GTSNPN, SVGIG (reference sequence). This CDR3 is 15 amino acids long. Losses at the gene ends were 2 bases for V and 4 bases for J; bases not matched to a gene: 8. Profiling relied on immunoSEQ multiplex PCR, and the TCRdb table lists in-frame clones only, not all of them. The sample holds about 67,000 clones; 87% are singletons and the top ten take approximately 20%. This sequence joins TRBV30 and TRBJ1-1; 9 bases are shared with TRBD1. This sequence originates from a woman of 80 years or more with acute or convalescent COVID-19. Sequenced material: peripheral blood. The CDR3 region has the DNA TGTGCCTGGAGTCCCGGGATGACAGGGGGCACTGAAGCTTTCTTT. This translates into CAWSPGMTGGTEAFF.